The clone carrying this T cell receptor beta chain was counted many times. Its antigen is not identified. Sequencing libraries for TCR beta were prepared with iRepertoire HTBI primers and Arm-PCR of CDR3 regions. TCRdb reprocessed the multiplex PCR reads with MiXCR, giving one entry per CDR3 protein. The sample lists around 500,000 distinct CDR3 sequences, 9.5% to 15% occurring once. The data derive from a study of regulatory T cells in long-lasting Graves disease. Study at large: Antithyroid drug intake by newly diagnosed Graves' patients had lasted under 3 months.

Notes on the study in general: Persistent disease preferred TRBV28, TRBJ1-2 and TRBJ2-5.

V was shortened by 1 base and J by 6 bases, with 9 bases between the two germline ends. CDR1 SGHVS and CDR2 FQNEAQ come from the germline V gene. The CDR3 covers 13 residues. The time point: newly diagnosed GD, antithyroid drugs for less than 3 months. Construction of the TCR library relied on RNA isolated from PBMCs. The sample was also reused in another study, on T cells in Graves' hyperthyroidism and ophthalmopathy. This second study notes: Thyroid ultrasound and orbital computed tomography, with clinical symptoms and serum thyroxine and TRAb, informed diagnoses.

This clonotype was obtained from a woman in her 30s with Graves disease. The chain carries TRBV7-8 and TRBJ1-1, with D unclear. The specimen was peripheral blood mononuclear cells (PBMCs), collected at new diagnosis, from a patient treated with antithyroid drugs. The CDR3 region has the DNA TGTGCCAGCAGCTTAGATTCAATTCCTGAAGCTTTCTTT. This translates into CASSLDSIPEAFF.